Sequencing of this T cell receptor (beta chain) was carried out in a study of human T cells and chemical hapten exposure. V was shortened by 3 bases and J by 0 bases, with 6 bases between the two germline ends. The CDR3 is 13 amino acids. Germline V gives CDR1 GTSNPN, CDR2 SVGIG (reference sequence). Time point in this sample: patch test 3, about 24 weeks after DPC sensitization. The treatment denotes: therapeutic diphenylcyclopropenone sensitization with weekly scalp DPC. TCRdb called the RACE reads again in MiXCR, with one record for every CDR3 protein. The sample comprises under 130,000 distinct CDR3 sequences, under 40% of which are singletons, and roughly 2.6% rests with the top ten.

The receptor was derived from a man aged 35 to 55 with alopecia areata. Some clones in this sample may be carry-over from other donors' samples. V and J are TRBV30 and TRBJ1-3; D ambiguous. The sequencing here drew on whole blood, taken in connection with sensitization to the hapten diphenylcyclopropenone (DPC). This chain's CDR3 is CAWSGSSGNTIYF. The CDR3, as DNA: TGTGCCTGGAGCGGTAGCTCTGGAAACACCATATATTTT.